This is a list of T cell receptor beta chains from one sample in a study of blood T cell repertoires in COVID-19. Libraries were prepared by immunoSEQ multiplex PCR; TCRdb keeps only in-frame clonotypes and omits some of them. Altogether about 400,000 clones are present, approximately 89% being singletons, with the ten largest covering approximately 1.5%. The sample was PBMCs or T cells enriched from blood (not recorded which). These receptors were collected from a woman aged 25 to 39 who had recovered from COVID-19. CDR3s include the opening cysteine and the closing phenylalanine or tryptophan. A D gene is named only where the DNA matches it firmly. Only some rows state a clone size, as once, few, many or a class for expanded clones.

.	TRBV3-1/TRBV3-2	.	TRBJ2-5	TGTGCCAGCAGCCAAGATAAGAGGTCCCCAGAGACCCAGTACTTC	CASSQDKRSPETQYF
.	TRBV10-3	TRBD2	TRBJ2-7	TGTGCCATCAGCGACCTCATAGCGGGAGGGCCGCCGAACGAGCAGTACTTC	CAISDLIAGGPPNEQYF
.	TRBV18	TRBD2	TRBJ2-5	TGTGCCAGCTCACCCCTCGGACTAGCGGGAGTCCAAGAGACCCAGTACTTC	CASSPLGLAGVQETQYF
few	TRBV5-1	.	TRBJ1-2	TGCGCCAGCAGCTTAAACACAGATGCCTATGGCTACACCTTC	CASSLNTDAYGYTF
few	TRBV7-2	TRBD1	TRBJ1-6	TGTGCCAGCAGCGTACGACAGGGGGCGGGATCACCCCTCCACTTT	CASSVRQGAGSPLHF
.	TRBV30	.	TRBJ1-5	TGTGCCTTAAATCAGCCCCAGCATTTT	CALNQPQHF
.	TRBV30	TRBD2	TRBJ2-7	TGTGCCTTGACTAGCGGAACCTACGAGCAGTACTTC	CALTSGTYEQYF
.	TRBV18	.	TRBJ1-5	TGTGCCAGCTCACCTATTGACACCTACAATCAGCCCCAGCATTTT	CASSPIDTYNQPQHF
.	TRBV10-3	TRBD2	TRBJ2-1	TGTGCCATCAGTGGGGGGGCAACTAGCGGAGCCTACAATGAGCAGTTCTTC	CAISGGATSGAYNEQFF
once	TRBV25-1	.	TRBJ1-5	TGTGCCAGCAGTGAGGGGGGGGGAAATCAGCCCCAGCATTTT	CASSEGGGNQPQHF
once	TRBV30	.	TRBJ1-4	TGTGCCTGGAGTTCAGGGACTAATGAAAAACTGTTTTTT	CAWSSGTNEKLFF
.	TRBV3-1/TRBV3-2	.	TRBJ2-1	TGTGCCAGCAGCCAAGAGCGAGCGTTCGATTACAATGAGCAGTTCTTC	CASSQERAFDYNEQFF
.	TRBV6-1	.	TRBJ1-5	TGTGCCAGCAGTGAAGAGGGGGGGGCGTATGGTCAGCCCCAGCATTTT	CASSEEGGAYGQPQHF
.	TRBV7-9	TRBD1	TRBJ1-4	TGTGCCAGCAGCTTAGCTAGGACAGGGTTCGGTGAAAAACTGTTTTTT	CASSLARTGFGEKLFF
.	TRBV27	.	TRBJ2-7	TGTGCCAGCAGTCCGGACCCTTGGGACACCCATTATACGCAGCAGTACTTC	CASSPDPWDTHYTQQYF
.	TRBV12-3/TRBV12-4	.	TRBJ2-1	TGTGCCAGCAGTGCAGACTGGAATGAGCAGTTCTTC	CASSADWNEQFF
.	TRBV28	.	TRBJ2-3	TGTGCCAGCAGTTTATGGCGATACCCACCAACTAGACGAAGCACAGATACGCAGTATTTT	CASSLWRYPPTRRSTDTQYF
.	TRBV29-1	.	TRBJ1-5	TGCAGCGTTGAAGAGACAGGTCTCAATCAGCCCCAGCATTTT	CSVEETGLNQPQHF
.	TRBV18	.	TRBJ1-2	TGTGCCAGCTCACCAGGGGAGGGTGGCTACACCTTC	CASSPGEGGYTF
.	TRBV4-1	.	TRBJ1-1	TGCGCCAGCAGCCAAGATTGGCTCACTGAAGCTTTCTTT	CASSQDWLTEAFF
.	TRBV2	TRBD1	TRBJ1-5	TGTGCCAGCAGTGACAGGGGGCAGGGATATCAGCCCCAGCATTTT	CASSDRGQGYQPQHF
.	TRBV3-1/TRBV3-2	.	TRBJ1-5	TGTGCCAGCAGCCAAAGAATCAGGGTGCAGCCCCAGCATTTT	CASSQRIRVQPQHF
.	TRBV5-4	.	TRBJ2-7	TGTGCCAGCAGCTTGGGTGGCAGCGAATACGAGCAGTACTTC	CASSLGGSEYEQYF
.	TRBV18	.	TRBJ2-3	TGTGCCAGCTCACCACGTAGCAGTTTTGGCACAGATACGCAGTATTTT	CASSPRSSFGTDTQYF
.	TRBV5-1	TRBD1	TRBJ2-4	TGCGCCAGCAGCTTAGGGACAGGCAAAAACATTCAGTACTTC	CASSLGTGKNIQYF
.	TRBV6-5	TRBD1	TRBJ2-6	TGTGCCAGCAGGCTAACAGGGGCTGGGGCCAACGTCCTGACTTTC	CASRLTGAGANVLTF
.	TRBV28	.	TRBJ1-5	TGTGCCAGCAGTTTGGAGCAGGGTCTTCGGGGCAATCAGCCCCAGCATTTT	CASSLEQGLRGNQPQHF
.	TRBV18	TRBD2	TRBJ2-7	TGTGCCAGCGCTCTAGCGGGTGCCTCCTACGAGCAGTACTTC	CASALAGASYEQYF
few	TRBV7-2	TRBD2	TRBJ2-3	TGTGCCAGCAGCCATGGGACTAGTGGTACTTGGGGCACAGATACGCAGTATTTT	CASSHGTSGTWGTDTQYF
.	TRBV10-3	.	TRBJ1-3	TGTGCCACCCACCGGGGCCGGGACATAACTGGAAACACCATATATTTT	CATHRGRDITGNTIYF
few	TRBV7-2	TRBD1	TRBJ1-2	TGTGCCAGCAGCTTAGACGACAGGGCTATTCGAGGCTACACCTTC	CASSLDDRAIRGYTF
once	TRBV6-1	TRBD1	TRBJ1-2	TGTGCCAGCAGTGAAGGGGACAGGGTGCATGGCTACACCTTC	CASSEGDRVHGYTF
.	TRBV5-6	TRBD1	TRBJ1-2	TGTGCCAGCAGCCCCGGGGCGCGGACGACAGGGATCTACACCTTC	CASSPGARTTGIYTF
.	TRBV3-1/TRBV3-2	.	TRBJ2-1	TGTGCCAGCAGCCAGCCTTGGGCCCCCTACAATGAGCAGTTCTTC	CASSQPWAPYNEQFF
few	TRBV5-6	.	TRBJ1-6	TGTGCCAGCAGCTTGGCCGGCTGGGCATCAGGGCATTCACCCCTCCACTTT	CASSLAGWASGHSPLHF
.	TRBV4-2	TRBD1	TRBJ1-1	TGTGCCAGCAGCCTTCACGGACAGGGTAACACTGAAGCTTTCTTT	CASSLHGQGNTEAFF
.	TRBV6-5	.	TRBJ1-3	TGTGCCAGCGGAGCTGACTCTGGAAACACCATATATTTT	CASGADSGNTIYF
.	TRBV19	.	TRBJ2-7	TGTGCCAGTAGTGGGAGGGGGAGAAGCTACGAGCAGTACTTC	CASSGRGRSYEQYF
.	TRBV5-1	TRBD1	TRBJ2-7	TGCGCCAGCAGCCCAACCCCGGACAGGGGTTGGTACGAGCAGTACTTC	CASSPTPDRGWYEQYF
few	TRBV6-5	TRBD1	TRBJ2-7	TGTGCCAGCAGGACACAGGGGTCCTACGAGCAGTACTTC	CASRTQGSYEQYF
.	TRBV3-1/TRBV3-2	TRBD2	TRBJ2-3	TGTGCCAGCAGCCAAGTCCTTACTCGTCTAGCGGGCTTCAACAGCACAGATACGCAGTATTTT	CASSQVLTRLAGFNSTDTQYF
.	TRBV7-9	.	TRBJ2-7	TGTGCCAGCAGCTTAGCGCAGGGTTATGCCTACGAGCAGTACTTC	CASSLAQGYAYEQYF
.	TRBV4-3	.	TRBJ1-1	TGCGCCAGCAGCAACTACAGGGTCCCTCTTCCGAACACTGAAGCTTTCTTT	CASSNYRVPLPNTEAFF
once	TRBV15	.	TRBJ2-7	TGTGCCACCAGCAGAGATCCGGGAACCTACGAGCAGTACTTC	CATSRDPGTYEQYF
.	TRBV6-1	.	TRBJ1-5	TGTGCCAGCAGTGATAGTCAGGGCAATCAGCCCCAGCATTTT	CASSDSQGNQPQHF
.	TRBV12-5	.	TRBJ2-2	TGTGCTAGTGGTTCCGGGGGGGAGCTGTTTTTT	CASGSGGELFF
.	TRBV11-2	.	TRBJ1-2	TGTGCCAGCAGCTTAGTGGGCCGGCGGCGGGGGTACTATGGCTACACCTTC	CASSLVGRRRGYYGYTF
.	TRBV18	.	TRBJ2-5	TGTGCCAGCTCACCCAGGGGCTGGGAGACCCAGTACTTC	CASSPRGWETQYF
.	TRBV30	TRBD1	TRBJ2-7	TGTGCCTGGAGGACGACAGGGTTCTCTTACGAGCAGTACTTC	CAWRTTGFSYEQYF
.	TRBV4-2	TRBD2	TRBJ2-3	TGTGCCAGCAGCCTTTTAGCGGGGGGGCACGGTACGCAGTATTTT	CASSLLAGGHGTQYF
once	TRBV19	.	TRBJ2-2	TGTGCCAGTAGCCGGAACACCGGGGAGCTGTTTTTT	CASSRNTGELFF
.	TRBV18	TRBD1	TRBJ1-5	TGTGCCAGCTCACAGGGACAGGGCCATCAGCCCCAGCATTTT	CASSQGQGHQPQHF
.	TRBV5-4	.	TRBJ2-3	TGTGCCAGCAGCTTGATTGAGTCAGGAATCGATACGCAGTATTTT	CASSLIESGIDTQYF